Listed here are 27 T cell receptor beta chains from one sample, sequenced in a study of Ad26.COV2.S vaccination and SARS-CoV-2 variants. Regarding treatment: around 19 received Ad26.COV2.S at low or high dose, single or two shots; about 5 received placebo; per-sample allocation not given. Day 63 following the first vaccine or placebo injection was when the samples were taken. Some clones are missing from TCRdb's copy, which holds only in-frame ones; the method was immunoSEQ multiplex PCR. The top ten hold 1.5% to 2% of the sample, which has about 400,000 clones, around 93% seen once. The sample was peripheral blood, taken in a trial of Ad26.COV2.S vaccine versus placebo. Receptors were obtained from a person between 18 and 59 years old who received the Ad26.COV2.S COVID-19 vaccine or a placebo.

The gene calls are TRBV7-6 and TRBJ2-3; D is uncertain. CDR3 size: 17 residues. V dropped 1 base and J dropped 0 bases, with 14 bases sitting between them. Germline CDR1 and CDR2: SGHVS and FNYEAQ. The CDR3 protein is CASSLVRIGASTDTQYF. The CDR3 coding sequence is TGTGCCAGCAGCTTAGTCCGCATCGGAGCTAGCACAGATACGCAGTATTTT.

In DNA, the CDR3 is TGTGCCAGCAGCTTATTGAGGAGACCTGGGGACATTCAGTACTTC. Translating gives CASSLLRRPGDIQYF. The chain combines TRBV5-8 with TRBJ2-4; D remains ambiguous. The CDR3 length is 15 residues. CDR1 is SGHTS and CDR2 is YDEGEE in the germline V gene. V was clipped by 2 bases and J by 8 bases, with 17 bases between them.

The chain uses TRBV12-3 or TRBV12-4 and TRBJ2-3; D ambiguous. The ends were cut back, 6 bases at V and 2 bases at J, with 6 bases in the middle. This CDR3 region has 12 residues. The CDR3 is CASSIFTDTQYF. The CDR3 DNA sequence: TGTGCCAGCAGCATTTTCACAGATACGCAGTATTTT.

The rearrangement uses TRBV5-1 and TRBJ2-1; 7 bases are shared with TRBD2. CDR1 and CDR2 (germline): SGHRS, YFSETQ. The length of the CDR3 is 16 residues. The trim removed 0 bases at V and 8 bases at J, leaving 11 bases unmatched. The CDR3 nucleotides read TGCGCCAGCAGCTTGGCCAGCGGGGAACCTTTGGATGAGCAGTTCTTC. Translating gives CASSLASGEPLDEQFF. The full variable domain, its missing parts supplied by reference TRBV5-1 and TRBJ2-1, is KAGVTQTPRYLIKTRGQQVTLSCSPISGHRSVSWYQQTPGQGLQFLFEYFSETQRNKGNFPGRFSGRQFSNSRSEMNVSTLELGDSALYLCASSLASGEPLDEQFFGPGTRLTVL.

The V and J genes are TRBV5-1 and TRBJ1-6; 10 nucleotides align to TRBD1. The length of the CDR3 is 17 residues. J gave up 9 bases and V 7 bases, and 16 bases lay outside the gene matches. Germline CDR1 and CDR2: SGHRS and YFSETQ. The CDR3, as DNA: TGCGCCAGCTCTGACAGGGGGCGAGGGGGTCGGGGTTCACCCCTCCACTTT. Protein product: CASSDRGRGGRGSPLHF.

The chain employs TRBV10-3 and TRBJ1-2; D unresolved. The V end was cut by 0 bases, the J end by 1 base, with 6 bases between. There are 14 residues in the CDR3. Looked up from germline, CDR1 is ENHRY and CDR2 is SYGVKD. Here the CDR3 reads CAISESANNYGYTF. The CDR3 bases are TGTGCCATCAGTGAGTCGGCAAATAACTATGGCTACACCTTC.

The chain is built from TRBV21-1 and TRBJ2-1. TRBV21-1 is a known pseudogene. This CDR3 has 14 residues. The CDR3 DNA sequence: TGTGCCAGCACTTCCTGTCGACCTTACAATGAGCAGTTCTTC. Translating it yields CASTSCRPYNEQFF.

The chain links TRBV30 to TRBJ1-6; the match to TRBD1 covers 9 bases. With 4 bases clipped from V and 9 bases from J, the junction kept 13 bases outside the gene matches. The V gene's germline CDR1 is GTSNPN and CDR2 SVGIG (reference sequence). This CDR3 is built from 16 residues. CDR3 sequence reads: CAWNLGWDRVGSPLHF. The CDR3 DNA reads as TGTGCCTGGAACCTGGGTTGGGACAGGGTCGGTTCACCCCTCCACTTT.

The chain carries TRBV5-1 and TRBJ2-7; D may be TRBD1 (6 bases). Germline V gene data show CDR1 as SGHRS and CDR2 as YFSETQ. With 2 bases removed from V and 5 bases from J, the gap between germline ends came to 23 bases. This CDR3 region has 17 residues. CDR3 nucleotide sequence: TGCGCCAGCAGCTTCTACCTCCGATCCGGGACAAACAACGAGCAGTACTTC. Translated, it gives CASSFYLRSGTNNEQYF. Supplemented by reference TRBV5-1 and TRBJ2-7, the full variable domain reads KAGVTQTPRYLIKTRGQQVTLSCSPISGHRSVSWYQQTPGQGLQFLFEYFSETQRNKGNFPGRFSGRQFSNSRSEMNVSTLELGDSALYLCASSFYLRSGTNNEQYFGPGTRLTVT.

This clone was seen only a few times. The chain links TRBV7-9 to TRBJ2-2; 7 bases are shared with TRBD1. This CDR3 region has 15 residues. V lost 1 base, J lost 6 bases, and 5 bases stayed unmatched. Germline CDR1 SEHNR, CDR2 FQNEAQ (reference sequence). CDR3 residues: CASSLGPQGSGELFF. The DNA for the CDR3 is TGTGCCAGCAGCTTAGGACCACAGGGGTCCGGGGAGCTGTTTTTT.

The chain links TRBV6-6 to TRBJ1-6; D is perhaps TRBD1 (6 bases). The CDR3 totals 15 residues. V lost 10 bases, J lost 7 bases, and 20 bases lay in between. Germline CDR1 reads MNHNY; CDR2 reads SVGAGI (reference sequence). The CDR3 DNA follows: TGTGCCACCGTGAGGGACAACGCCCAAAATTCACCCCTCCACTTT. The encoded protein is CATVRDNAQNSPLHF.

This chain joins TRBV19 and TRBJ1-2; D ambiguous. CDR1 is LNHDA, CDR2 SQIVND, per germline (reference sequence). The V and J ends lost 5 bases and 8 bases respectively, with 15 bases between them. The CDR3 consists of 13 residues. DNA for the CDR3: TGTGCCAGTAGTCTCGGGAGACAAGGGGGCTACACCTTC. Its translation: CASSLGRQGGYTF.

The J gene is TRBJ2-1, the V gene TRBV4-3; 7 bases match TRBD2. In germline, CDR1 is LGHNA, CDR2 YSLEER. There are 20 residues in the CDR3. The V and J ends lost 3 bases and 0 bases, in that order; junction bases with no gene match: 17. CDR3 protein: CASSQILYGGTTDSYNEQFF. The CDR3, as DNA: TGCGCCAGCAGCCAGATCTTGTACGGGGGGACTACAGACTCCTACAATGAGCAGTTCTTC.

In nucleotides, the CDR3 is TGTGCCAGCAGTGGTAGCGGGGGGGCCGCCACCGGGGAGCTGTTTTTT. Its translation is CASSGSGGAATGELFF. The chain combines TRBV2 with TRBJ2-2; 11 bases map to TRBD2. The CDR3 spans 16 residues. Unmatched junction bases numbered 5, after V lost 4 bases and J lost 4 bases. Germline CDR1 and CDR2: SNHLY and FYNNEI.

This clone appeared a single time. CDR3 protein: CASSLPRGGWTEAFF. CDR3 DNA: TGTGCCAGCAGTTTACCCCGTGGGGGTTGGACTGAAGCTTTCTTT. The chain has TRBV28 and TRBJ1-1; perhaps TRBD1 as D (5 bases). The ends were cut back, 2 bases at V and 5 bases at J, with 15 bases in the middle. Per the germline V gene, CDR1 is MDHEN and CDR2 is SYDVKM. The length of the CDR3 is 15 residues.

The chain is built from TRBV3-1 (or the pseudogene TRBV3-2) and TRBJ1-6; D is unclear. Between the trimmed V and J ends, which lost 0 bases and 3 bases, there was a span of 6 bases. CDR1 LGHDT and CDR2 YNNKEL come from the germline V gene (reference sequence). This CDR3 is built from 15 residues. The CDR3 bases are TGTGCCAGCAGCCAAGATTCAGGCTATAATTCACCCCTCCACTTT. The encoded protein is CASSQDSGYNSPLHF.

The chain is built from TRBV19 and TRBJ2-1; weak D call: TRBD2 (6 bases). V lost 7 bases, J lost 2 bases, and 12 bases lay in between. Germline V gives CDR1 LNHDA, CDR2 SQIVND (reference sequence). The CDR3 totals 14 residues. The CDR3 loop reads CASTQGGTYNEQFF. Written as DNA, the CDR3 is TGTGCCAGTACCCAAGGCGGGACCTACAATGAGCAGTTCTTC.

As regards this clone: One end of the junction varies from germline; a read error may be responsible. This chain uses TRBV24-1 with TRBJ2-1; D is undetermined. CDR3 length equals 15 residues. Germline V lookup: CDR1 KGHDR, CDR2 SFDVKD. The CDR3 bases are TGTGCCACCAGTGATTCCAGGACGCCCTATAATGAGCAGTTCTTC. Protein: CATSDSRTPYNEQFF.

This chain joins TRBV11-2 and TRBJ1-2; TRBD1 agrees at 9 bases. The CDR3 covers 16 residues. V trimming: 3 bases; J trimming: 2 bases; junction bases outside the gene matches: 7. The V gene's germline CDR1 is SGHAT and CDR2 FQNNGV. CDR3 bases: TGTGCCAGCAGCTTGTTACCGGGACAGGGAAACTATGGCTACACCTTC. Its protein product is CASSLLPGQGNYGYTF.

This clone has just a few counts. Here the CDR3 reads CASSAELAGGPNEQFF. CDR3 sequence (DNA): TGTGCCAGCAGCGCCGAACTAGCGGGGGGGCCCAATGAGCAGTTCTTC. This chain joins TRBV7-8 and TRBJ2-1, with 13 positions matching TRBD2. Germline values: CDR1 SGHVS, CDR2 FQNEAQ. The CDR3 is made up of 16 amino acids. Trimming at V came to 5 bases and at J to 6 bases, leaving 7 bases not matched to a gene. Drawing the rest from reference TRBV7-8 and TRBJ2-1, the complete variable domain is GAGVSQSPRYKVAKRGQDVALRCDPISGHVSLFWYQQALGQGPEFLTYFQNEAQLDKSGLPSDRFFAERPEGSVSTLKIQRTQQEDSAVYLCASSAELAGGPNEQFFGPGTRLTVL.

The V and J genes are TRBV4-3 and TRBJ1-1; D uncertain. Trimming removed 3 bases from V and 1 base from J, with 9 bases in between. Germline CDR1 and CDR2: LGHNA and YSLEER. The CDR3 sequence is 14 residues long. For the CDR3, the DNA is TGCGCCAGCAGCCACATAATGAAGAACACTGAAGCTTTCTTT. This sequence encodes CASSHIMKNTEAFF.

This chain uses TRBV6-5 with TRBJ1-2, with D unclear. From germline, CDR1 is MNHEY and CDR2 SVGAGI. The V and J ends lost 11 bases and 4 bases respectively, with 11 bases between them. The CDR3 consists of 11 residues. The CDR3 coding sequence is TGTGCCGTTGGGGAGGTCTATGGCTACACCTTC. It yields the protein CAVGEVYGYTF.

The rearrangement uses TRBV27 and TRBJ2-3; 7 bases line up with TRBD2. With 6 bases clipped from V and 0 bases from J, the junction kept 6 bases outside the gene matches. Germline V gene lookup returns CDR1 MNHEY and CDR2 SMNVEV (reference sequence). The CDR3 runs to 15 residues. The chain's CDR3 is CASSPRDYSTDTQYF. For the CDR3, the DNA is TGTGCCAGCAGCCCCCGGGACTACAGCACAGATACGCAGTATTTT.

In its sample, this clone was seen a few times. The V gene is TRBV3-1 (or the pseudogene TRBV3-2), the J gene TRBJ1-2, with no clear D. The V gene lost 1 base and the J gene lost 1 base, with 7 bases spanning the gap. The CDR3 extends over 14 amino acids. The germline V gene encodes CDR1 LGHDT and CDR2 YNNKEL (reference sequence). Written as DNA, the CDR3 is TGTGCCAGCAGCCAAGTCACAGTTAACTATGGCTACACCTTC. This gives the protein CASSQVTVNYGYTF.

This clone was found once. The chain uses TRBV4-3 and TRBJ2-2, with 8 bases matching TRBD1. The CDR3 length is 17 residues. The V gene's germline CDR1 is LGHNA and CDR2 YSLEER. J gave up 7 bases and V 0 bases, and 10 bases lay outside the gene matches. In DNA form, the CDR3 reads TGCGCCAGCAGCCAAGAGTGGCCGGACAGGGTTATCGGGGAGCTGTTTTTT. Amino acids: CASSQEWPDRVIGELFF.

The gene calls are TRBV24-1 and TRBJ2-1; D uncertain. In germline, CDR1 is KGHDR, CDR2 SFDVKD. The CDR3 is 12 amino acids. V was clipped by 4 bases and J by 7 bases, with 7 bases between them. CDR3 in DNA: TGTGCCACCAGTGAAGGAAAGAATGAGCAGTTCTTC. Translated: CATSEGKNEQFF.

The J gene is TRBJ2-1, the V gene TRBV15; D is perhaps TRBD2 (6 bases). The CDR3 sequence is 16 residues long. V was cut by 3 bases and J by 4 bases, with 16 bases left in between. CDR1 and CDR2 (germline): LNHNV, YYDKDF (reference sequence). CDR3 region: CATSREGAGLYNEQFF. The CDR3 nucleotides read TGTGCCACCAGCAGGGAGGGAGCGGGTCTATACAATGAGCAGTTCTTC.